This entry lists 26 T cell receptor beta chains sequenced from one sample in a study of spatial heterogeneity in lung cancer. Via MiXCR, TCRdb re-called the 5' RACE reads, giving one row per CDR3 protein. This sample has 8,000 to 10,000 distinct CDR3 sequences, with 23% found just once. Sample time point: blood at routine non-recurrence follow-up after resection. The sample was PBMCs, taken at follow-up. Every receptor here comes from a female donor with early-stage non-small cell lung cancer.

This chain connects TRBV10-3 to TRBJ2-1; the D gene could be TRBD1 or TRBD2 (5 bases each). There are 17 residues in the CDR3. Per germline, CDR1 ENHRY and CDR2 SYGVKD. The V end lost 0 bases, the J end lost 8 bases, and 20 bases lay between the germline ends. CDR3 amino acids: CAISESRVAGPGHEQFF. CDR3 DNA sequence: TGTGCCATCAGTGAGTCGAGGGTGGCAGGGCCTGGGCATGAGCAGTTCTTC.

This clonotype was found a few times. The chain employs TRBV4-1 and TRBJ2-2; D unresolved. The germline V gene encodes CDR1 MGHRA and CDR2 YSYEKL. CDR3 length: 14 residues. With 4 bases removed from V and 6 bases from J, the gap between germline ends came to 12 bases. CDR3 sequence (DNA): TGCGCCAGCAGCCTCATATCGGAACCCGGGGAGCTGTTTTTT. It translates to CASSLISEPGELFF.

This clonotype was counted between two and nine times. The CDR3 nucleotides read TGTGCCAGCAGCTTTTCCAGGGACTCACCCCTCCACTTT. It is translated as CASSFSRDSPLHF. The chain uses TRBV11-2 and TRBJ1-6, with D perhaps TRBD1 (5 bases). This CDR3 contains 13 residues. The V gene lost 3 bases and the J gene lost 10 bases, with 10 bases spanning the gap. CDR1 is SGHAT and CDR2 is FQNNGV in the germline V gene.

This clonotype was found a few times. The chain uses TRBV9 and TRBJ1-3, with D possibly TRBD1 on 5 matching bases. V was shortened by 3 bases and J by 4 bases, with 14 bases between the two germline ends. The CDR3 runs to 15 residues. Germline-derived CDR1 and CDR2 are SGDLS and YYNGEE. The CDR3 loop reads CASSGGPQEGNTIYF. The CDR3 DNA follows: TGTGCCAGCAGCGGGGGACCGCAGGAAGGAAACACCATATATTTT. Full variable domain (remainder filled in from reference TRBV9 and TRBJ1-3): DSGVTQTPKHLITATGQRVTLRCSPRSGDLSVYWYQQSLDQGLQFLIQYYNGEERAKGNILERFSAQQFPDLHSELNLSSLELGDSALYFCASSGGPQEGNTIYFGEGSWLTVV.

This clonotype is classed as medium-sized. V is TRBV14 and J is TRBJ2-2; perhaps TRBD2 as D (6 bases). The germline V and J ends were trimmed by 1 base and 7 bases, with 13 bases remaining between them. Germline CDR1 SGHDN, CDR2 FVKESK. This CDR3 has 15 amino acids. DNA for the CDR3: TGTGCCAGCAGCCAAGTGGCGGGGAGTCACGGGGAGCTGTTTTTT. Residues: CASSQVAGSHGELFF.

This clonotype was recorded a few times. J is TRBJ2-7 and V is TRBV12-3 or TRBV12-4; TRBD1 aligns across 7 bases. The length of the CDR3 is 15 residues. After removal of 2 bases from V and 3 bases from J, the junction contained 7 bases not matched to a gene. The CDR3 DNA reads TGTGCCAGCAGTTTAAGGGACAGTGCAAACTACGAGCAGTACTTC. It encodes CASSLRDSANYEQYF.

The rearrangement joins TRBV18 to TRBJ1-4; D unclear. V shed 1 base and J shed 6 bases, with 15 bases lying between them. CDR3 length: 16 amino acids. Germline V gives CDR1 KGHSH, CDR2 LQKENI. The chain's CDR3 is CASSPRSADYDEKLFF. The CDR3 DNA reads as TGTGCCAGCTCACCACGCAGCGCAGACTACGATGAAAAACTGTTTTTT.

The chain carries TRBV7-2 and TRBJ2-2; 7 positions agree with TRBD2. V lost 0 bases and J lost 7; bases outside the gene matches: 14. Looked up from germline, CDR1 is SGHTA and CDR2 is FQGNSA. The CDR3 runs 18 residues. The CDR3 loop is CASSLASLASTRVGELFF. The DNA of the CDR3 is TGTGCCAGCAGCTTAGCTTCACTAGCGTCAACACGGGTCGGGGAGCTGTTTTTT.

This clonotype was seen only once. This sequence joins TRBV29-1 and TRBJ2-5; D is perhaps TRBD2 (5 bases). Germline loops: CDR1 SQVTM, CDR2 ANQGSEA. Trimming took 5 bases from V and 5 from J, leaving 12 bases between them. This CDR3 has 12 amino acids. The CDR3 protein is CSVLLPGETQYF. For the CDR3, the DNA is TGCAGCGTTCTCCTCCCGGGGGAGACCCAGTACTTC.

In its sample, this clonotype was seen a few times. CDR3 in amino acids: CASSSLAGGNGYTF. The CDR3 DNA follows: TGTGCCAGTAGTTCCCTGGCAGGGGGAAATGGCTACACCTTC. The rearrangement links TRBV19 to TRBJ1-2, with 7 bases fitting TRBD1. The CDR3 covers 14 residues. The germline CDR1 and CDR2 sequences are LNHDA and SQIVND (reference sequence). V lost 5 bases to trimming and J lost 6 bases; unmatched junction nucleotides: 9.

Relative to its sample, this clonotype is medium-sized. This chain uses TRBV18 with TRBJ1-4; maybe TRBD1 (6 bases). V was shortened by 3 bases and J by 8 bases, with 10 bases between the two germline ends. This CDR3 is 13 amino acids long. Germline loops: CDR1 KGHSH, CDR2 LQKENI. The CDR3 here is CASSPGTQEKLFF. In DNA form, the CDR3 reads TGTGCCAGCTCACCCGGGACACAGGAAAAACTGTTTTTT.

This clonotype is medium-sized by share. The chain is built from TRBV4-2 and TRBJ2-1, with 8 bases lining up with TRBD2. Germline V gene data show CDR1 as LGHNA and CDR2 as YNFKEQ. This CDR3 spans 17 amino acids. The trim removed 0 bases at V and 0 bases at J, leaving 4 bases unmatched. Written as DNA, the CDR3 is TGTGCCAGCAGCCAAGATGGACTAGCAGCCTCCTACAATGAGCAGTTCTTC. It codes for CASSQDGLAASYNEQFF.

This chain joins TRBV5-1 and TRBJ1-1, with D uncertain. CDR1 and CDR2 (germline): SGHRS, YFSETQ. The germline V and J ends were trimmed by 0 bases and 7 bases, with 4 bases remaining between them. The CDR3 consists of 11 residues. CDR3 in amino acids: CASSLGREAFF. As DNA, the CDR3 is TGCGCCAGCAGCTTGGGCCGTGAAGCTTTCTTT.

CDR3 residues: CSAISSGRAGRTDTQYF. The CDR3, as DNA: TGCAGTGCTATTAGTAGCGGGAGGGCCGGCAGGACAGATACGCAGTATTTT. The genes are TRBV20-1 and TRBJ2-3, with 11 bases lining up with TRBD2. CDR3 size: 17 residues. The germline gives CDR1 DFQATT, CDR2 SNEGSKA (reference sequence). V lost 4 bases, J lost 3 bases, and 12 bases stayed unmatched.

The chain has TRBV29-1 and TRBJ2-2; TRBD1 matches at 12 bases. Germline V gene sequence: CDR1 SQVTM, CDR2 ANQGSEA. The V and J ends lost 6 bases and 7 bases, in that order; junction bases with no gene match: 3. This CDR3 contains 13 residues. CDR3 region: CSVGTGGIGELFF. The CDR3 coding sequence is TGCAGCGTAGGGACAGGGGGCATCGGGGAGCTGTTTTTT.

The gene calls are TRBV6-6 and TRBJ2-7; 10 bases are shared with TRBD2. This CDR3 is 17 amino acids long. Trimming removed 1 base from V and 4 bases from J; junction bases left unmatched: 10. Germline V gene sequence: CDR1 MNHNY, CDR2 SVGAGI (reference sequence). CDR3 region: CASSYYLAGEGAYEQYF. The CDR3 DNA sequence: TGTGCCAGCAGTTACTACCTAGCGGGAGAGGGGGCGTACGAGCAGTACTTC.

This clonotype was seen more than once but under ten times. V and J are TRBV15 and TRBJ1-1, with D uncertain. CDR1 LNHNV and CDR2 YYDKDF come from the germline V gene (reference sequence). V shed 0 bases and J shed 8 bases, with 16 bases lying between them. The CDR3 contains 15 residues. The CDR3 is CATSRDNSGPLEAFF. For the CDR3, the DNA is TGTGCCACCAGCAGAGATAACTCCGGGCCCTTGGAAGCTTTCTTT.

This clonotype is termed medium-sized. The DNA for the CDR3 is TGCAGCGTTCCTACAGGGAACACCGGGGAGCTGTTTTTT. This codes for CSVPTGNTGELFF. The chain has TRBV29-1 and TRBJ2-2; weak D call: TRBD1 (5 bases). The V gene lost 5 bases and the J gene lost 1 base, with 8 bases spanning the gap. Germline values: CDR1 SQVTM, CDR2 ANQGSEA. The CDR3 has 13 residues.

This clonotype has only a few counts. V usage is TRBV7-9 and J usage is TRBJ2-1; D remains ambiguous. There are 12 residues in the CDR3. Trimming removed 5 bases from V and 8 bases from J, with 10 bases in between. Germline CDR1 and CDR2: SEHNR and FQNEAQ (reference sequence). As DNA, the CDR3 is TGTGCCAGCAGCCTGAGTTCTGATGAGCAGTTCTTC. This sequence encodes CASSLSSDEQFF.

This clonotype turned up a few times. The chain couples TRBV5-1 to TRBJ1-6; weak D call: TRBD1 (5 bases). V lost 2 bases and J lost 10, with 19 bases in between. Germline V gene sequence: CDR1 SGHRS, CDR2 YFSETQ. CDR3 size: 16 residues. CDR3 protein: CASSLTPLGDGSPLHF. The DNA for the CDR3 is TGCGCCAGCAGCTTAACCCCGTTAGGGGACGGATCACCCCTCCACTTT. Full variable domain (missing parts from reference TRBV5-1 and TRBJ1-6): KAGVTQTPRYLIKTRGQQVTLSCSPISGHRSVSWYQQTPGQGLQFLFEYFSETQRNKGNFPGRFSGRQFSNSRSEMNVSTLELGDSALYLCASSLTPLGDGSPLHFGNGTRLTVT.

This clonotype is medium-sized within its sample. This chain links TRBV7-9 with TRBJ2-3; D possibly corresponds to TRBD2 (6 bases). The V end was cut by 3 bases, the J end by 2 bases, with 15 bases between. The CDR3 runs to 16 residues. Germline-derived CDR1 and CDR2 are SEHNR and FQNEAQ (reference sequence). For the CDR3, the DNA is TGTGCCAGCAGCTTGCGGTTGACGGGAGACACAGATACGCAGTATTTT. The encoded protein is CASSLRLTGDTDTQYF.

The chain has TRBV7-2 and TRBJ1-3, with D tentatively TRBD1 (5 bases). The CDR3 runs 18 residues. V was trimmed by 1 base and J by 0 bases, leaving 16 bases between them. Germline-derived CDR1 and CDR2 are SGHTA and FQGNSA. The CDR3 DNA sequence: TGTGCCAGCAGCTTAGAATTGAGGCGGCAGGGCTCTGGAAACACCATATATTTT. Translation gives CASSLELRRQGSGNTIYF.

This clonotype has more than one count but fewer than ten. The V and J genes are TRBV6-2 or TRBV6-3 and TRBJ2-7, with D uncertain. Germline CDR1 and CDR2: MNHEY and SVGEGT. This CDR3 is 13 amino acids long. Trimming pared 2 bases from V and 7 bases from J, leaving 12 bases between. The chain's CDR3 is CASSYEQTAEQYF. The CDR3 DNA sequence: TGTGCCAGCAGTTACGAACAGACTGCGGAGCAGTACTTC.

The CDR3 sequence: CANSPLAGANGELFF. The CDR3 DNA sequence: TGTGCCAACAGTCCTCTAGCGGGAGCAAACGGGGAGCTGTTTTTT. This chain links TRBV14 with TRBJ2-2; 10 nucleotides agree with TRBD2. This CDR3 has 15 amino acids. Unmatched junction bases numbered 12, after V lost 10 bases and J lost 7 bases. Germline lookup yields CDR1 SGHDN and CDR2 FVKESK.

The chain links TRBV3-1 to TRBJ2-1; no firm D call. V lost 2 bases, J lost 0 bases, and 5 bases lay in between. CDR3 size: 14 residues. Per germline, CDR1 LGHDT and CDR2 YNNKEL (reference sequence). Written as DNA, the CDR3 is TGTGCCAGCAGCCAAACCAGCTCCTACAATGAGCAGTTCTTC. This gives the protein CASSQTSSYNEQFF.

By share, this clonotype ranks as medium-sized. The chain links TRBV5-1 to TRBJ1-4; D might be TRBD1 (5 bases). Looked up from germline, CDR1 is SGHRS and CDR2 is YFSETQ. The CDR3 consists of 13 residues. V was shortened by 2 bases and J by 8 bases, with 10 bases between the two germline ends. The CDR3 protein is CASSLGDGEKLFF. Written as DNA, the CDR3 is TGCGCCAGCAGCTTAGGGGACGGCGAAAAACTGTTTTTT.